This T cell receptor (beta chain) was obtained from a study of blood T cell repertoires in COVID-19. As for the study in general: From T cells, B-cell-depleted T cells, or PBMCs came the material, which was cDNA or gDNA.

The V gene lost 2 bases and the J gene lost 1 base, with 9 bases spanning the gap. Germline lookup yields CDR1 SNHLY and CDR2 FYNNEI. The CDR3 spans 15 residues. Participants had their cohort set by participant-reported clinical history. Cohort 3 donors counted as recovered after two negative PCRs, clearance, or resolved symptoms. Method: immunoSEQ multiplex PCR; TCRdb's copy keeps in-frame clones and lacks some. The table includes roughly 360,000 clones, approximately 87% detected once. The clonotype was recovered from a young man who had recovered from COVID-19. V gene TRBV2 combines with J gene TRBJ2-1; possible D gene TRBD2, 5 bases. Material: PBMCs or T cells enriched from blood (not recorded which). The CDR3 reads CASSESPGSYNEQFF. DNA for the CDR3: TGTGCCAGCAGTGAAAGCCCGGGATCCTACAATGAGCAGTTCTTC.